The T cell receptor beta chain described here comes from a study of shared clonotypes between healthy human individuals. Study as a whole: Donors consisted of two women and three men between 18 and 49.

In germline, CDR1 is MDHEN, CDR2 SYDVKM. V shed 5 bases and J 0 bases; nucleotides not matched to a gene: 9. This CDR3 spans 18 amino acids. The study's findings and limits: Represented diversity (both genetic and exposure-history) was limited by the small number of donors. The expectation was that sequencing depth would affect clonotype sharing among donors.

Study processing details: Quality scores were absent from the junction-only immunoSEQ sequences, so filtering differed. TCRdb's table, derived via immunoSEQ multiplex PCR, lists solely in-frame clones and lacks some. D and trimming come from the DNA, and the V and J calls and clone size come from that table. This table holds a few hundred thousand clones, around 79% found once. This clone was detected a few times. The antigen remains undetermined. The sequence was obtained from a woman in her thirties or forties in good health. Some clones in this sample may be carry-over from other donors' samples. The chain uses TRBV28 and TRBJ2-6; TRBD1 matches 8 bases. The sequenced sample consisted of PBMCs. This CDR3 reads CASSPWTGTFSGANVLTF. In DNA form, the CDR3 reads TGTGCCAGCAGTCCCTGGACAGGGACCTTCTCTGGGGCCAACGTCCTGACTTTC.